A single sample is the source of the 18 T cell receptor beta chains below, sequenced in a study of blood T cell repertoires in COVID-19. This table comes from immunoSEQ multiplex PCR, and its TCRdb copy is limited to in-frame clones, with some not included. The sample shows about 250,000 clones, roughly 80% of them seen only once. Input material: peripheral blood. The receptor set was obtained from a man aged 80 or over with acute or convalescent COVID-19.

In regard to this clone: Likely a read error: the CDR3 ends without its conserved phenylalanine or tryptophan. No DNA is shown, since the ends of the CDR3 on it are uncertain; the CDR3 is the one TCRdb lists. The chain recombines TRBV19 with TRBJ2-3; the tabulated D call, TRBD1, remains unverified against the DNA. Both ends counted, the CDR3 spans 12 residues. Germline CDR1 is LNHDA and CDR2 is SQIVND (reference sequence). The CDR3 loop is CASSPGTGGVLV.

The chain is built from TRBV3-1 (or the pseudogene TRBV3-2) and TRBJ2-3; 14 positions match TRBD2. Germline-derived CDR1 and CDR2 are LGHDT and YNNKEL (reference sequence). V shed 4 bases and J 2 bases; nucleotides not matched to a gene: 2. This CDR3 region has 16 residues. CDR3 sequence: CASSRTSGGFTDTQYF. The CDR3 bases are TGTGCCAGCAGCCGGACTAGCGGGGGGTTCACAGATACGCAGTATTTT.

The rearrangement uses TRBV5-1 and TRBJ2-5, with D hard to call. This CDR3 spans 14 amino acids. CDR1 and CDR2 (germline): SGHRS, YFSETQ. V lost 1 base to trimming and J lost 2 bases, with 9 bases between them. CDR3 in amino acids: CASSLLGSQETQYF. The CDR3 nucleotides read TGCGCCAGCAGCTTGCTTGGCAGTCAAGAGACCCAGTACTTC.

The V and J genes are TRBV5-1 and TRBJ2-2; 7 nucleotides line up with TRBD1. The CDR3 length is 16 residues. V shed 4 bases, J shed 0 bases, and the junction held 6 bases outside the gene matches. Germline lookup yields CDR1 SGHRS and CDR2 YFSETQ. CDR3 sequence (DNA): TGCGCCAGCAGCGGGGAGAGGGGGCCGAACACCGGGGAGCTGTTTTTT. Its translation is CASSGERGPNTGELFF.

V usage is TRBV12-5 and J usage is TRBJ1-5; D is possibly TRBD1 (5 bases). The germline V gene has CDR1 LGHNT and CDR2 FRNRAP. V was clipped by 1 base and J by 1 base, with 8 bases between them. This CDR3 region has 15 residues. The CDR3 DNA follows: TGTGCTAGTGGTTTGGCCGGGGGAAGCAATCAGCCCCAGCATTTT. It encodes CASGLAGGSNQPQHF.

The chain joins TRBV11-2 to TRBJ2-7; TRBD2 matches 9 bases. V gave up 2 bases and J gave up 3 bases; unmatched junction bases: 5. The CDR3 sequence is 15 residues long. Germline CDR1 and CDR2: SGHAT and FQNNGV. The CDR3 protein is CASSLRRGGHYEQYF. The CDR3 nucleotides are TGTGCCAGCAGCTTACGGCGGGGGGGCCACTACGAGCAGTACTTC.

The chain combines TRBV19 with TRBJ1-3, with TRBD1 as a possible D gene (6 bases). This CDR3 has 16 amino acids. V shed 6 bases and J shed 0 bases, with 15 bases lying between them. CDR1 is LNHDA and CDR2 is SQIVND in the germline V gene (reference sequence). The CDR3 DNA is TGTGCCAGTAGCCCGGGACATAGTATCTCTGGAAACACCATATATTTT. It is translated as CASSPGHSISGNTIYF.

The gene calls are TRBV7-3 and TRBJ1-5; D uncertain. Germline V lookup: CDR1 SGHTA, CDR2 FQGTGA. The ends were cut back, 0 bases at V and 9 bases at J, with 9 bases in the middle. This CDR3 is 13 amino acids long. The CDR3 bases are TGTGCCAGCAGCTTAACGAGCGAGGGGCCCCAGCATTTT. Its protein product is CASSLTSEGPQHF.

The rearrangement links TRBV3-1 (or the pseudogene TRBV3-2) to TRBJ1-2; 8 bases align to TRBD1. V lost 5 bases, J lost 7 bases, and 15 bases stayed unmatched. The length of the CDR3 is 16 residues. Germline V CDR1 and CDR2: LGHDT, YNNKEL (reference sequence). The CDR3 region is CASSSGTGDFGSGYTF. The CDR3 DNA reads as TGTGCCAGCAGCTCCGGGACAGGAGACTTCGGGAGTGGCTACACCTTC.

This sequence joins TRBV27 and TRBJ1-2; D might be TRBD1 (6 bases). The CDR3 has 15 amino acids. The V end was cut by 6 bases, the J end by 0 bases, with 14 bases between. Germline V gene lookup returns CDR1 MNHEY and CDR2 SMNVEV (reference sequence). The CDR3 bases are TGTGCCAGCAGGATCGGACAGTCAGCTAACTATGGCTACACCTTC. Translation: CASRIGQSANYGYTF.

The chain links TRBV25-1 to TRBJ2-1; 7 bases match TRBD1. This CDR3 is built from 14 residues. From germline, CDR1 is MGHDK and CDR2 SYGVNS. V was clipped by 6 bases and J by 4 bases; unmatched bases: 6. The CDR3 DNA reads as TGTGCCAGCAGAGAGACAGGGTATTACAATGAGCAGTTCTTC. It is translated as CASRETGYYNEQFF.

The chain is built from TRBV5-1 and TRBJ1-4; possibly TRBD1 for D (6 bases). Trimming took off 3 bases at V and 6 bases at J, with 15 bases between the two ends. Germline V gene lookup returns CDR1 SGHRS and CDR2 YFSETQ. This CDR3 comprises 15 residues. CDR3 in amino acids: CASSWTGTLDEKLFF. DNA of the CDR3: TGCGCCAGCAGCTGGACCGGGACATTAGATGAAAAACTGTTTTTT.

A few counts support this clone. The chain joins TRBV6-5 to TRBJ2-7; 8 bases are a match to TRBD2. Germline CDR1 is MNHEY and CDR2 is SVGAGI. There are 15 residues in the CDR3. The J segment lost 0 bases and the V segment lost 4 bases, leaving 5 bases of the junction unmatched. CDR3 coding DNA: TGTGCCAGCAGTTCCCCCGGGGGGGCCTCCTACGAGCAGTACTTC. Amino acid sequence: CASSSPGGASYEQYF.

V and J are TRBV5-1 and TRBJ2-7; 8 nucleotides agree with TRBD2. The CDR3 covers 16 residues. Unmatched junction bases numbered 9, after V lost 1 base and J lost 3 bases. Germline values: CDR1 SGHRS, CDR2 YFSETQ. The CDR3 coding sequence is TGCGCCAGCAGCTTGACCCTCAGCGGGGGCCACTACGAGCAGTACTTC. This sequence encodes CASSLTLSGGHYEQYF.

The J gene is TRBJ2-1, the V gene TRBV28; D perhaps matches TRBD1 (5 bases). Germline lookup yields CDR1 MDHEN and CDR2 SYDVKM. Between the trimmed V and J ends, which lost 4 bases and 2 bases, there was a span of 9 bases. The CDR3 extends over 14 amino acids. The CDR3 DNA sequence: TGTGCCAGCAGTTCGGCAGGGCCCTACAATGAGCAGTTCTTC. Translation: CASSSAGPYNEQFF.

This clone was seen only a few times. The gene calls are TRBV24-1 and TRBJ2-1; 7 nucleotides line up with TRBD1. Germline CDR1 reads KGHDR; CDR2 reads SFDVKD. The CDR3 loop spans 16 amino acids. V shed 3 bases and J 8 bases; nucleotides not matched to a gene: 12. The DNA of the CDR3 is TGTGCCACCAGTGATCCACCCGCGACAGGGAGCGATGAGCAGTTCTTC. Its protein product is CATSDPPATGSDEQFF.

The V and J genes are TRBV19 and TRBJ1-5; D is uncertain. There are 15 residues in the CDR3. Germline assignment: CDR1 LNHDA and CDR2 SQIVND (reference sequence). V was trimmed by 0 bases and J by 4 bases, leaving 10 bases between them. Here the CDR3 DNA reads TGTGCCAGTAGTATAGATCGGCAGGTTAATCAGCCCCAGCATTTT. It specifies CASSIDRQVNQPQHF.

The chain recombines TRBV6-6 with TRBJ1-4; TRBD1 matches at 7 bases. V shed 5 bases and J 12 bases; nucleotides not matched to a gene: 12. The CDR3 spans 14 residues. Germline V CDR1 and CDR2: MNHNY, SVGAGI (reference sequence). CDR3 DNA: TGTGCCAGCAGTCCCTCGGGACAGAACAAACAACTGTTTTTT. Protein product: CASSPSGQNKQLFF.